This TCR beta chain was sequenced during a study of T cells after yellow fever vaccination. Whole-study context: SMART-Seq v4 Ultra Low Input prepared the low-cell-number fractions. Study-wide findings and caveats: Reappearance after the booster was observed for most primary-vaccination clones (about 96% CD4, just over 85% CD8).

This CDR3 has 13 residues. V lost 8 bases and J lost 4, with 12 bases in between. On this clonotype: Its antigen remains unidentified.

Universal primer sites and UMIs were introduced during 5'RACE template-switching synthesis of TCR cDNA. One entry per CDR3 protein, called by TCRdb with MiXCR from the 5' RACE reads. The sample shows approximately 170,000 distinct CDR3 sequences, about 10% of them seen only once. The sequencing used CD8+ T cells sorted from PBMCs, collected 15 days after the yellow fever booster vaccination. The receptor was derived from a man younger than 30 who received the YFV17D yellow fever vaccine. The chain joins TRBV12-3 or TRBV12-4 to TRBJ1-5; D gene unclear. The CDR3 loop is CASGLLWNQPQHF. The CDR3 bases are TGTGCCAGCGGCCTACTTTGGAATCAGCCCCAGCATTTT.